This T cell receptor (beta chain) came from a study of T cell repertoires in cytomegalovirus infection. Study details: Public TCR beta signatures marked donors with CMV infection and the matching HLA.

TCRdb processed the reads anew with MiXCR; each CDR3 protein has one entry. The table shows almost 550,000 distinct CDR3 sequences, with approximately 17% occurring only once. This clonotype was counted a few times. Its specificity is unknown. Study-wide findings and caveats: Cumulative public TCR beta family frequency identified carriers of CMV plus the relevant HLA. There were HLA-C-restricted CMV-specific TCR beta clonotypes dominating the ex vivo response.

Per germline, CDR1 SNHLY and CDR2 FYNNEI. V was clipped by 10 bases and J by 2 bases, with 11 bases between them. CDR3 size: 13 residues. The origin of this receptor is a human donor in good health (CMV status not recorded). Some clones in this sample may be carry-over from other donors' samples. This sequence joins TRBV2 and TRBJ2-2, with TRBD2 as a possible D gene (6 bases). The sample was CD8+ T cells from PBMCs. The CDR3 DNA follows: TGTGCCACCGGGACTTCTAACACCGGGGAGCTGTTTTTT. Translation gives CATGTSNTGELFF.